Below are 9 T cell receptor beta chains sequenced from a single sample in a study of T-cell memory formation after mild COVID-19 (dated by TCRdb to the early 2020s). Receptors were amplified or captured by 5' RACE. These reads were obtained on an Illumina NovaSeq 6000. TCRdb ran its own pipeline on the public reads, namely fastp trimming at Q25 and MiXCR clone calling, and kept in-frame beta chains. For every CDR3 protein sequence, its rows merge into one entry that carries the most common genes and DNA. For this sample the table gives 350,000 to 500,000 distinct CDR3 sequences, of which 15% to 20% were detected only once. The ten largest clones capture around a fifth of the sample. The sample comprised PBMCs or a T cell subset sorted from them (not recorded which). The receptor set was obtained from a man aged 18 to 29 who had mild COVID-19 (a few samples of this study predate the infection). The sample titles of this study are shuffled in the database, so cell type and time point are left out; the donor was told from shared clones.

The DNA for the CDR3 is TGTGCCAGCAGTCCCAAACTAGGCACTGAAGCTTTCTTT. This gives the protein CASSPKLGTEAFF. This sequence joins TRBV6-6 and TRBJ1-1; the D is unclear. Trimming took 5 bases from V and 4 from J, leaving 11 bases between them. This CDR3 is built from 13 residues. The V gene's germline CDR1 is MNHNY and CDR2 SVGAGI (reference sequence).

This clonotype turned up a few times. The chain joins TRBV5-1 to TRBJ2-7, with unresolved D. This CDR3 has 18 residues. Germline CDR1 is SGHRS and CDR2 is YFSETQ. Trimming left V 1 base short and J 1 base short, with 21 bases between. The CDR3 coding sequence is TGCGCCAGCAGCTTGCTTCCTTCGGGTACCGTCGGGTCCTACGAGCAGTACGTC. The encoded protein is CASSLLPSGTVGSYEQYV.

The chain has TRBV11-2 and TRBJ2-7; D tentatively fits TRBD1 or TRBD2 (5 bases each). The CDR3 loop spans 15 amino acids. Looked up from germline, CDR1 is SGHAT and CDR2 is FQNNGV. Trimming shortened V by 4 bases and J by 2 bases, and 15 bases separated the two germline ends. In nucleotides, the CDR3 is TGTGCCAGCAGCTCTCGGGACGGCTCTCCCTACGAGCAGTACTTC. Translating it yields CASSSRDGSPYEQYF.

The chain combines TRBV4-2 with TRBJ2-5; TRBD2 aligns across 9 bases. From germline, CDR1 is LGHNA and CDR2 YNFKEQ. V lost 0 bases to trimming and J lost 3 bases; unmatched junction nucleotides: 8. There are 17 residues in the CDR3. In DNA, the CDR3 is TGTGCCAGCAGCCAAGATCGAGGGTCTAGCGGGGAAGAGACCCAGTACTTC. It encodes CASSQDRGSSGEETQYF.

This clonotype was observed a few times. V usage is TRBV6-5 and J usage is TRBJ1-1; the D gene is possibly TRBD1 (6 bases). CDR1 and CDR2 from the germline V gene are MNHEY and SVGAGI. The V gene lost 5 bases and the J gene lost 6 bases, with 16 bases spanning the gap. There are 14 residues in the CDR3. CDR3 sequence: CASSLLQGLPEAFF. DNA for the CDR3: TGTGCCAGCAGTCTGCTACAGGGATTACCTGAAGCTTTCTTT.

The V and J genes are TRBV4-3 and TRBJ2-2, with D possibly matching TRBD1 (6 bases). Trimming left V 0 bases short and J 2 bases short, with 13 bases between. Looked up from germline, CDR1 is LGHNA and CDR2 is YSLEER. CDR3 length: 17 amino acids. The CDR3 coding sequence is TGCGCCAGCAGCCAAGATCCACAGGGCTCAAACACCGGGGAGCTGTTTTTT. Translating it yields CASSQDPQGSNTGELFF.

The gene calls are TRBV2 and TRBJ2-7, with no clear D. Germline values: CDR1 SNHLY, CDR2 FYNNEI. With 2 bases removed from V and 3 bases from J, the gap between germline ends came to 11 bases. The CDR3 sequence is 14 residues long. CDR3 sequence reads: CASSETRQIYEQYV. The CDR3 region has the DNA TGTGCCAGCAGTGAAACGCGGCAGATCTACGAGCAGTACGTC.

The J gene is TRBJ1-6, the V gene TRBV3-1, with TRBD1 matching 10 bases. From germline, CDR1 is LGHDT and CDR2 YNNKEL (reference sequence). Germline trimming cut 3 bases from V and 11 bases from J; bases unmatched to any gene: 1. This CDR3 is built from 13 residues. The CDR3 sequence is CASSQTGGTPLHF. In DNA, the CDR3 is TGTGCCAGCAGCCAGACAGGGGGCACACCCCTCCACTTT.

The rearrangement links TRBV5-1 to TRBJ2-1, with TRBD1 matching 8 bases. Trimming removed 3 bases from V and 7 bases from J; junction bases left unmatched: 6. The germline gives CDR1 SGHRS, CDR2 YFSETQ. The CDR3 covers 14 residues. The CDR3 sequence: CASSSGTGRNEQFF. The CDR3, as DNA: TGCGCCAGCAGCTCCGGGACAGGCCGGAATGAGCAGTTCTTC. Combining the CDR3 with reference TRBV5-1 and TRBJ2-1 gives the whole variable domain KAGVTQTPRYLIKTRGQQVTLSCSPISGHRSVSWYQQTPGQGLQFLFEYFSETQRNKGNFPGRFSGRQFSNSRSEMNVSTLELGDSALYLCASSSGTGRNEQFFGPGTRLTVL.